This T cell receptor beta chain was identified during a study of cytomegalovirus exposure and HLA in healthy donors. Across the whole study: Just over 80% of 398 genotyped donors fell in the Caucasian-associated ancestry cluster.

Study observations and caveats: Productive rates of about 87% or about 30% were seen for most TCR beta V segments in an earlier analysis. It was 150 or so TCR beta chains that were listed as cytomegalovirus-associated. In a later analysis, specific HLA alleles were associated with 15,000 or so TCR beta sequences at a 0.05 false discovery rate.

The PCR used 60 Vbeta and 13 Jbeta primers. Profiling relied on immunoSEQ multiplex PCR, and the TCRdb table lists in-frame clones only, not all of them. The sample carries fewer than 250,000 clones, roughly three quarters recorded once. Notes on this clone: Its antigen is unknown.

Sequences were obtained from PBMCs. This TCR derives from a woman between 45 and 65 years old in good health and CMV-seronegative.

CDR3 amino acids: CASSQKQYGYTF. The CDR3 nucleotides are TGTGCCAGCAGCCAGAAACAGTATGGCTACACCTTC. The rearrangement links TRBV14 to TRBJ1-2; D unclear. CDR1 SGHDN and CDR2 FVKESK come from the germline V gene. Trimming stripped 3 bases from V and 5 bases from J, with 7 bases between. The CDR3 contains 12 residues.